This T cell receptor (beta chain) was profiled in a study of T cell responses to AZD1222 COVID-19 vaccine. Study conclusions and caveats: Repertoire sampling happened only post peak T cell response.

This CDR3 spans 18 amino acids. Trimming left V 0 bases short and J 0 bases short, with 12 bases between. In germline, CDR1 is MGHRA, CDR2 YSYEKL. Assay: immunoSEQ multiplex PCR; the TCRdb copy retains only in-frame clones and omits some. The sample has around 150,000 clones, 92% seen once. For this clone: Antigen: not known.

The specimen comprised peripheral blood, sampled 28 days after the second AZD1222 dose. This TCR derives from an adult who received the AZD1222 COVID-19 vaccine. The chain carries TRBV4-1 and TRBJ2-6; TRBD1 might be the D (5 bases). The CDR3 DNA reads TGCGCCAGCAGCCAAGAAGACAGATTCCGCTCTGGGGCCAACGTCCTGACTTTC. Translating gives CASSQEDRFRSGANVLTF.